This paragraph covers one TCR beta chain sequence. In the study's own analysis: How many nucleated cells were present was estimated from reference gene primer amplification. Clones were sequenced by immunoSEQ multiplex PCR, and TCRdb holds only the in-frame ones, with some missing. That table is the source of V, J and clone size, and D and trimming were worked out from the DNA. In the table there are approximately 110,000 clones, roughly 87% of which are singletons. The record originates from a study of blood T cell repertoires in COVID-19. Study as a whole: COVID-19 samples from acute and convalescent phases originated in the United States, Italy and Spain. The cDNA or gDNA used as material had been derived from T cells, B-cell-depleted T cells, or PBMCs.

V lost 2 bases and J lost 2, with 22 bases in between. The germline CDR1 and CDR2 sequences are SQVTM and ANQGSEA. CDR3 size: 17 residues. The V and J genes are TRBV29-1 and TRBJ2-7, with a possible D match to TRBD1 (6 bases). The sample taken for sequencing was peripheral blood. The receptor comes from a man aged 50 to 60 with acute or convalescent COVID-19. The DNA of the CDR3 is TGCAGCGTTGAACTTTCGCCCGGGTCAGGGGCTACCTACGAGCAGTACTTC. It codes for CSVELSPGSGATYEQYF.